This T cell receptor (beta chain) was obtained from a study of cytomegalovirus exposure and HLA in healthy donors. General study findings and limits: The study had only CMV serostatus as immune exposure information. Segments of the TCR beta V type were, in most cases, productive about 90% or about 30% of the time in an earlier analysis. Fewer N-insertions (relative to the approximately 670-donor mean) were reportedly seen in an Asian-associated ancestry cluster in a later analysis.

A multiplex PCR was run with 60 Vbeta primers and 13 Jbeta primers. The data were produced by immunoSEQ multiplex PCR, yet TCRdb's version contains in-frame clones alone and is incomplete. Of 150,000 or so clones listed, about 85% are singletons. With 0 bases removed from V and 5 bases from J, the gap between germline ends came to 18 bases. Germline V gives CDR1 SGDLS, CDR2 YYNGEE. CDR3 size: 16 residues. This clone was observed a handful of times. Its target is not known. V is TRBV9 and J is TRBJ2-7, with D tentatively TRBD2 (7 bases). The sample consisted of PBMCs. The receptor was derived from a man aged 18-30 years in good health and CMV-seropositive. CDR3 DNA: TGTGCCAGCAGCGTAGGAGGCGGCAGGGAGGGGGACGAGCAGTACTTC. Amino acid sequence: CASSVGGGREGDEQYF.